These T cell receptor beta chains were read from a single sample in a study of sequential checkpoint blockade in melanoma. The repertoire was sequenced with immunoSEQ multiplex PCR; TCRdb's copy has only in-frame clones and lacks some. The sample holds more than 30,000 clones, 86% seen once. Sequencing used CD8+ T cells sorted from blood (inferred from file names), obtained from a patient given nivolumab and ipilimumab in sequence. These receptors were taken from a human donor with melanoma. Each CDR3 is given with its conserved first and last residue. Fields, in order: V gene, clone size, D gene, J gene, CDR3 DNA, CDR3 protein. A D gene is named only where the DNA matches it firmly. Some rows have no size entry. The others give once, few or many, or a class for an expanded clone.

TRBV12-5	medium-sized	NA	TRBJ1-2	TGTGCTAGTGGTTTGGCCGCAGGGGTTGGTGGCTACACCTTC	CASGLAAGVGGYTF
TRBV7-9	NA	TRBD1	TRBJ1-2	TGTGCCAGCAGCGAAACAGGGGACCCCGCTTCTTATGGCTACACCTTC	CASSETGDPASYGYTF
TRBV27	NA	TRBD1	TRBJ1-1	TGTGCCAGCAGTTTCGACAGGGGTTCCACTGAAGCTTTCTTT	CASSFDRGSTEAFF
TRBV13	NA	TRBD2	TRBJ2-5	TGTGCCAGCAGCTTAGACGGGGGGTTGGAGGAGACCCAGTACTTC	CASSLDGGLEETQYF
TRBV6-6	NA	TRBD1	TRBJ2-7	TGTGCCAGCAGTTACGAGACAGGGGGAGCCTACGAGCAGTACTTC	CASSYETGGAYEQYF
TRBV19	NA	TRBD2	TRBJ2-1	TGTGCCAGTAGTACGGGAGGTGGGGAGCAGTTCTTC	CASSTGGGEQFF
TRBV18	NA	NA	TRBJ2-3	TGTGCCAGCTCACGACCTAGCAAAGTCAGCACAGATACGCAGTATTTT	CASSRPSKVSTDTQYF
TRBV19	NA	NA	TRBJ1-5	TGTGCCAGTAGTATATTAGAGTCCTACAATCAGCCCCAGCATTTT	CASSILESYNQPQHF
TRBV7-9	NA	TRBD2	TRBJ2-3	TGTGCCAGCAGCCCCGCGACGGGAGGGTTCACAGATACGCAGTATTTT	CASSPATGGFTDTQYF
TRBV6-5	NA	TRBD1	TRBJ2-7	TGTGCCAGCAGTTCTAACTCGGGACAGGGGGCCTACGAGCAGTACTTC	CASSSNSGQGAYEQYF
TRBV15	NA	TRBD2	TRBJ2-4	TGTGCCACCAGCAGAGAACCCACTAGCGACCCTCAACGGAACATTCAGTACTTC	CATSREPTSDPQRNIQYF
TRBV7-9	NA	NA	TRBJ2-7	TGTGCCAGCAGCTTAGCGCCAGGGTACGAGCAGTACTTC	CASSLAPGYEQYF
TRBV28	NA	TRBD1	TRBJ2-5	TGTGCCAGCAGTTGGGGACAGGGACTCGTAGAGACCCAGTACTTC	CASSWGQGLVETQYF
TRBV4-3	NA	NA	TRBJ1-2	TGCGCCAGCAGCCAAGCCTACAGGGCTAACTATGGCTACACCTTC	CASSQAYRANYGYTF
TRBV5-8	NA	NA	TRBJ1-5	TGTGCCAGCAGCCCCGGTTACAATCAGCCCCAGCATTTT	CASSPGYNQPQHF
TRBV4-3	NA	TRBD1	TRBJ2-4	TGCGCCAGCAGCTCCGGGACAGGTGCCAAAAACATTCAGTACTTC	CASSSGTGAKNIQYF
TRBV13	few	TRBD1	TRBJ1-4	TGTGCCAGCAGCTCCGGACCGGGACAGGGGAGGGAAAAACTGTTTTTT	CASSSGPGQGREKLFF
TRBV5-1	NA	TRBD2	TRBJ2-5	TGCGCCCATCTAACTAGCGGGCAAGAGACCCAGTACTTC	CAHLTSGQETQYF
TRBV27	NA	TRBD2	TRBJ2-5	TGTGCCAGCAGTCCCGGACTAGCGGGAGGGCCATGGGAGACCCAGTACTTC	CASSPGLAGGPWETQYF
TRBV4-3	NA	NA	TRBJ2-2	TGCGCCAGCAGCCAAGAGGGGGCCAGTACCGGGGAGCTGTTTTTT	CASSQEGASTGELFF
TRBV19	NA	TRBD2	TRBJ2-7	TGTGCCAGTAGTGGACTAGCGGGAGGTAACTACGAGCAGTACTTC	CASSGLAGGNYEQYF
TRBV11-2	NA	NA	TRBJ2-1	TGTGCCAGCAGTTATTCGGGCGGGGAGCAGTTCTTC	CASSYSGGEQFF
TRBV4-1	NA	NA	TRBJ1-5	TGCGCCAGCAGCCAAGAAAGTGGGACAAGGAATCAGCCCCAGCATTTT	CASSQESGTRNQPQHF
TRBV5-4	NA	NA	TRBJ2-2	TGTGCCAGCAGCTTGGTTAGAGACACCGGGGAGCTGTTTTTT	CASSLVRDTGELFF
TRBV19	NA	NA	TRBJ2-2	TGTGCCAGTTCTCATAGCCTCGGGGGCACCGGGGAGCTGTTTTTT	CASSHSLGGTGELFF
TRBV12-5	NA	TRBD2	TRBJ2-1	TGTGCTAGTGGTTTGGCCATAGCGGGGGGCAGGGATGAGCAGTTCTTC	CASGLAIAGGRDEQFF
TRBV4-3	NA	NA	TRBJ2-7	TGCGCCAGCAGCCAAGGCCGGTACGCTTTCTACGAGCAGTACTTC	CASSQGRYAFYEQYF
TRBV27	NA	NA	TRBJ2-7	TGTGCCAGCAGTTTATTGTCCCACAGGGTTCCCCGGCAGTACTTC	CASSLLSHRVPRQYF
TRBV19	NA	NA	TRBJ2-5	TGTGCCAGTAGTATAGTAGCAGGGAAGGCACAAGAGACCCAGTACTTC	CASSIVAGKAQETQYF
TRBV4-1	NA	NA	TRBJ2-3	TGCGCCAGCAGCCAGAGGAGGGGCGATTTATCCACAGATACGCAGTATTTT	CASSQRRGDLSTDTQYF
TRBV9	once	TRBD2	TRBJ2-5	TGTGCCAGCAGTGATACAATCATGGGGGGGGAGACCCAGTACTTC	CASSDTIMGGETQYF
TRBV7-9	few	NA	TRBJ1-1	TGCGCCAGCAGCTTGGAGTTGGGCACTGAAGCTTTCTTT	CASSLELGTEAFF
TRBV7-9	once	TRBD2	TRBJ2-2	TGTGCCAGCAGCATCAGACTAGCGGGGGCCTTCGGCGGAACCGGGGAGCTGTTTTTT	CASSIRLAGAFGGTGELFF
TRBV4-3	NA	TRBD1	TRBJ2-7	TGCGCCAGCAGCCGGTACAGGGGGCTCGACGAGCAGTACTTC	CASSRYRGLDEQYF
TRBV7-8	NA	NA	TRBJ2-7	TGTGCCAGCAGCCGCGCACTCTCTAGAAACGAGCAGTACTTC	CASSRALSRNEQYF
TRBV7-9	few	NA	TRBJ2-5	TGTGCCAGCAGCCCAGAGGAGAGGACCCAGTACTTC	CASSPEERTQYF
TRBV10-3	once	TRBD1	TRBJ2-5	TGTGCCACCCTAGACCGTAACAGGGGGCGATTGGAGACCCAGTACTTC	CATLDRNRGRLETQYF
TRBV30	NA	TRBD1	TRBJ1-5	TGTGCCTGGAGTCGGGACAGGGGTCAGCCCCAGCATTTT	CAWSRDRGQPQHF
TRBV7-2	NA	NA	TRBJ1-2	TGTGCCAGCAGCCACATCGGGAGCTATGGCTACACCTTC	CASSHIGSYGYTF
TRBV7-8	few	NA	TRBJ2-3	TGTGCCAGCAGCTTAGACCGAGGAGATACGCAGTATTTT	CASSLDRGDTQYF
TRBV10-3	NA	TRBD1	TRBJ1-2	TGTGCCATCGATGACAGGGCTGGAGGCTACACCTTC	CAIDDRAGGYTF